This entry lists 19 T cell receptor beta chains sequenced from one sample in a study of blood T cell repertoires in COVID-19. TCRdb keeps only in-frame clones here, not all; method: immunoSEQ multiplex PCR. The sample includes about 170,000 clones, 84% of them seen just once. The sample comprised peripheral blood. These receptors originate from a man younger than 30 with active or convalescent COVID-19.

The chain couples TRBV4-1 to TRBJ2-2, with D possibly matching TRBD2 (6 bases). The V end lost 3 bases, the J end lost 7 bases, and 12 bases lay between the germline ends. This CDR3 region has 14 residues. Germline assignment: CDR1 MGHRA and CDR2 YSYEKL. CDR3 nucleotides: TGCGCCAGCAGCCAGGAAGGACTACGCGGGGAGCTGTTTTTT. Amino acid sequence: CASSQEGLRGELFF.

The J gene is TRBJ2-1, the V gene TRBV9; D is ambiguous. The CDR3 has 16 amino acids. V was trimmed by 1 base and J by 8 bases, leaving 19 bases between them. The germline V gene encodes CDR1 SGDLS and CDR2 YYNGEE. CDR3 nucleotides: TGTGCCAGCAGCGTAAGGCGGCAGAACCCTACCTATGAGCAGTTCTTC. It specifies CASSVRRQNPTYEQFF. The full variable domain, rest sourced from reference TRBV9 and TRBJ2-1, is DSGVTQTPKHLITATGQRVTLRCSPRSGDLSVYWYQQSLDQGLQFLIQYYNGEERAKGNILERFSAQQFPDLHSELNLSSLELGDSALYFCASSVRRQNPTYEQFFGPGTRLTVL.

The CDR3 region has the DNA TGTGCCAGCAGCTTAACCGAGGCTGGAAACACCATATATTTT. As protein: CASSLTEAGNTIYF. The chain uses TRBV5-5 and TRBJ1-3; no clear D gene. The CDR3 has 14 amino acids. Germline CDR1 reads SGHKS; CDR2 reads YYEKEE (reference sequence). Between the trimmed V and J ends, which lost 2 bases and 2 bases, there was a span of 8 bases.

This sequence joins TRBV12-3 or TRBV12-4 and TRBJ1-2, with D perhaps matching TRBD1 (5 bases). CDR3 length equals 13 residues. V was clipped by 6 bases and J by 0 bases, with 8 bases between them. The DNA for the CDR3 is TGTGCCAGCAGCCTCAGGGCTAACTATGGCTACACCTTC. It is translated as CASSLRANYGYTF.

The table lists this clone with a few counts. This sequence joins TRBV6-1 and TRBJ1-2; tentatively, D is TRBD1 (6 bases). The ends were cut back, 2 bases at V and 8 bases at J, with 15 bases in the middle. CDR1 and CDR2 from the germline V gene are MNHNS and SASEGT. The CDR3 is 14 amino acids. The CDR3: CASSESGTNWGYTF. The CDR3 nucleotides read TGTGCCAGCAGTGAAAGCGGGACAAATTGGGGCTACACCTTC.

The CDR3 loop is CASSYESGGSYNSPLHF. CDR3 nucleotide sequence: TGTGCCAGCAGTTACGAGTCAGGGGGCTCCTATAATTCACCCCTCCACTTT. The V and J genes are TRBV6-2 or TRBV6-3 and TRBJ1-6; 7 bases agree with TRBD1. V gave up 2 bases and J gave up 0 bases; unmatched junction bases: 4. There are 17 residues in the CDR3. CDR1 and CDR2 from the germline V gene are MNHEY and SVGEGT.

The J gene is TRBJ2-5, the V gene TRBV19; 12 bases agree with TRBD2. CDR1 and CDR2 from the germline V gene are LNHDA and SQIVND (reference sequence). V lost 3 bases, J lost 0 bases, and 8 bases stayed unmatched. The CDR3 loop spans 18 amino acids. The CDR3 DNA is TGTGCCAGTAGTATCGGACTAGCGGGATCCCCTCACCAAGAGACCCAGTACTTC. This sequence encodes CASSIGLAGSPHQETQYF.

The chain recombines TRBV10-2 with TRBJ1-5, with no clear D. The CDR3 is 16 residues long. Trimming pared 4 bases from V and 0 bases from J, leaving 13 bases between. The V gene's germline CDR1 is WSHSY and CDR2 SAAADI. DNA of the CDR3: TGCGCCAGCAGTGGTACGGGTGATGATAGCAATCAGCCCCAGCATTTT. It is translated as CASSGTGDDSNQPQHF.

The chain is built from TRBV20-1 and TRBJ2-7, with TRBD2 matching 7 bases. The V segment lost 5 bases and the J segment 6 bases; nucleotides outside the gene matches: 4. Germline V lookup: CDR1 DFQATT, CDR2 SNEGSKA (reference sequence). The CDR3 is 11 amino acids. CDR3 sequence (DNA): TGCAGTGCTTCAACTAGCGCCGAGCAGTACTTC. Translation gives CSASTSAEQYF.

The chain carries TRBV7-6 and TRBJ1-4; 9 bases match TRBD1. The CDR3 has 16 residues. Germline assignment: CDR1 SGHVS and CDR2 FNYEAQ. Trimming removed 1 base from V and 8 bases from J; junction bases left unmatched: 8. As DNA, the CDR3 is TGTGCCAGCAGCTTAGGAAGGACAGGGGAGAACGAAAAACTGTTTTTT. Its translation is CASSLGRTGENEKLFF.

The V call is TRBV19, the J call TRBJ1-5, with TRBD1 identical over 7 bases. In germline, CDR1 is LNHDA, CDR2 SQIVND (reference sequence). J gave up 3 bases and V 4 bases, and 3 bases lay outside the gene matches. This CDR3 has 14 residues. This CDR3 reads CASSTGQINQPQHF. CDR3 DNA sequence: TGTGCCAGTAGTACGGGACAGATCAATCAGCCCCAGCATTTT.

The CDR3 DNA reads as TGTGCCAGCAGTTTAATGTTAAGGGACAGGCACCAAGTTGTCTCTGGAAACACCATATATTTT. Translated: CASSLMLRDRHQVVSGNTIYF. The chain has TRBV27 and TRBJ1-3; 8 bases are shared with TRBD1. The ends lost 2 bases at V and 0 bases at J; junction bases unmatched: 18. Germline lookup yields CDR1 MNHEY and CDR2 SMNVEV (reference sequence). The CDR3 totals 21 residues.

CDR3 residues: CASSETGGLNTEAFF. CDR3 in DNA: TGTGCCAGCAGTGAGACAGGGGGTTTGAACACTGAAGCTTTCTTT. V usage is TRBV2 and J usage is TRBJ1-1; 9 bases agree with TRBD1. The CDR3 has 15 residues. V gave up 3 bases and J gave up 0 bases; unmatched junction bases: 2. Germline CDR1 and CDR2: SNHLY and FYNNEI.

The V gene is TRBV11-3, the J gene TRBJ2-5, with 10 bases aligning to TRBD1. Trimming removed 5 bases from V and 1 base from J; junction bases left unmatched: 4. CDR1 is SGHNT, CDR2 YENEEA, per germline. The CDR3 covers 15 residues. CDR3 protein: CASSLGQGGQETQYF. Written as DNA, the CDR3 is TGTGCCAGCAGCCTCGGACAGGGGGGCCAAGAGACCCAGTACTTC. The variable domain in full, completed from reference TRBV11-3 and TRBJ2-5, reads EAGVVQSPRYKIIEKKQPVAFWCNPISGHNTLYWYLQNLGQGPELLIRYENEEAVDDSQLPKDRFSAERLKGVDSTLKIQPAELGDSAVYLCASSLGQGGQETQYFGPGTRLLVL.

The chain carries TRBV6-5 and TRBJ1-5; a possible D gene is TRBD1 (6 bases). V dropped 1 base and J dropped 0 bases, with 7 bases sitting between them. This CDR3 contains 15 residues. CDR1 and CDR2 from the germline V gene are MNHEY and SVGAGI. DNA for the CDR3: TGTGCCAGCAGTTACTTCAGGGGTAGCAATCAGCCCCAGCATTTT. Its translation: CASSYFRGSNQPQHF.

V is TRBV4-2 and J is TRBJ2-1, with no clear D. CDR1 is LGHNA, CDR2 YNFKEQ, per germline. The CDR3 extends over 14 amino acids. The germline V and J ends were trimmed by 0 bases and 3 bases, with 6 bases remaining between them. The CDR3 loop is CASSQEGYYNEQFF. CDR3 sequence (DNA): TGTGCCAGCAGCCAAGAGGGCTACTACAATGAGCAGTTCTTC.

The gene calls are TRBV6-5 and TRBJ1-3; maybe TRBD1 (6 bases). Germline lookup yields CDR1 MNHEY and CDR2 SVGAGI. V gave up 4 bases and J gave up 10 bases, with 17 bases separating them. This CDR3 is 14 amino acids long. As DNA, the CDR3 is TGTGCCAGCAGTTCCCGGGACACACGACTGACCATATATTTT. Amino acid sequence: CASSSRDTRLTIYF.

The gene calls are TRBV7-2 and TRBJ2-7, with TRBD2 matching over 12 bases. Trimming at V came to 4 bases and at J to 0 bases, leaving 10 bases not matched to a gene. The germline V gene has CDR1 SGHTA and CDR2 FQGNSA. CDR3 size: 18 residues. CDR3 nucleotides: TGTGCCAGCAGCTCCTCCGGGACTAGCGGGTCTCTCTCCTACGAGCAGTACTTC. Translated: CASSSSGTSGSLSYEQYF.

This rearrangement joins TRBV5-1 to TRBJ1-6, with D perhaps TRBD1 (5 bases). CDR1 is SGHRS and CDR2 is YFSETQ in the germline V gene. There are 13 residues in the CDR3. Trimming stripped 4 bases from V and 7 bases from J, with 9 bases between. The CDR3 DNA reads as TGCGCCAGCAGCCAGGGTTTCAATTCACCCCTCCACTTT. Its protein product is CASSQGFNSPLHF.